This T cell receptor beta chain comes out of a study of blood T cell repertoires in COVID-19. Study background: Acute and convalescent COVID-19 samples came from the United States, Italy and Spain. In each case, the material was cDNA or gDNA derived from T cells, B-cell-depleted T cells, or PBMCs.

This CDR3 region has 17 residues. In the original analysis: Counts of nucleated cells, estimated from reference gene primer amplification, were obtained. The repertoire was sequenced with immunoSEQ multiplex PCR; TCRdb's copy has only in-frame clones and lacks some. The DNA gave D and trimming, while V, J and clone size come from that table. Among about 130,000 clones, roughly three quarters were seen once, and the ten largest hold roughly a fifth. Input material: peripheral blood. The TCR comes from a man of 80 years or more with acute or convalescent COVID-19. This chain links TRBV21-1 with TRBJ1-2; TRBD1, the table's D call, was not compared with the DNA. TRBV21-1 is an annotated pseudogene. CDR3 residues: CASSKKGQSSINYGYTF. The CDR3, as DNA: TGTGCCAGCAGCAAAAAGGGACAGAGCTCAATTAACTATGGCTACACCTTC.